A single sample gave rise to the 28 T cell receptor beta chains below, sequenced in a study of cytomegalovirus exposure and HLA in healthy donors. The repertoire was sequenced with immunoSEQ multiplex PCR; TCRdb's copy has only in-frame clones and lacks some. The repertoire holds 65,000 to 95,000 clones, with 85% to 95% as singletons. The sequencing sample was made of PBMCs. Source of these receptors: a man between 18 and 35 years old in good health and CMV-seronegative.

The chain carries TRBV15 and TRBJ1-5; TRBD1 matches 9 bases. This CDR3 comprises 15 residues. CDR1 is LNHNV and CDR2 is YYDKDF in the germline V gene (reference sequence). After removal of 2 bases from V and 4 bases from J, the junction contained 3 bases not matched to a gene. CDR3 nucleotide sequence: TGTGCCACCAGCAGACCCGGACAGGGGAATCAGCCCCAGCATTTT. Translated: CATSRPGQGNQPQHF.

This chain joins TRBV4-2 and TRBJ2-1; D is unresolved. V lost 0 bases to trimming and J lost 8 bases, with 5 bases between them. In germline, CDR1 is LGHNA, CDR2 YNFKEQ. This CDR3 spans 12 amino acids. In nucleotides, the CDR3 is TGTGCCAGCAGCCAAGATGGCCATGAGCAGTTCTTC. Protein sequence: CASSQDGHEQFF.

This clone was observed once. The CDR3 sequence: CASSPQRGYEQYF. In nucleotides, the CDR3 is TGTGCCAGCTCTCCTCAGCGGGGCTACGAGCAGTACTTC. V gene TRBV18 combines with J gene TRBJ2-7; 7 positions agree with TRBD2. Germline V lookup: CDR1 KGHSH, CDR2 LQKENI. CDR3 length: 13 residues. Trimming at V came to 6 bases and at J to 3 bases, leaving 5 bases not matched to a gene.

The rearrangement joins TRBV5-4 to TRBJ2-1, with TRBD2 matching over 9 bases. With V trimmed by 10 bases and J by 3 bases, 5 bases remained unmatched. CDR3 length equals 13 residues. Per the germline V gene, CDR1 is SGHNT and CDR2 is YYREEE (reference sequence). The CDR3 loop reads CAGRGGLYNEQFF. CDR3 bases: TGTGCCGGGCGGGGGGGCCTCTACAATGAGCAGTTCTTC.

This chain's CDR3 is CARITGIFGRSTDTQYF. In DNA form, the CDR3 reads TGCGCCAGAATAACAGGGATATTTGGACGTAGCACAGATACGCAGTATTTT. J is TRBJ2-3 and V is TRBV5-1; a weak D match, TRBD1 (6 bases). Germline lookup yields CDR1 SGHRS and CDR2 YFSETQ. V was clipped by 8 bases and J by 0 bases, with 22 bases between them. This CDR3 comprises 17 residues.

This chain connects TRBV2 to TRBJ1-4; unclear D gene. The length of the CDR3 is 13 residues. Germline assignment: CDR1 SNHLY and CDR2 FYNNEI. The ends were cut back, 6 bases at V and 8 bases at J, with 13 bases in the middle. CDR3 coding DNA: TGTGCCAGCAGCATCAGGCCCTCGGAAAAACTGTTTTTT. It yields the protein CASSIRPSEKLFF.

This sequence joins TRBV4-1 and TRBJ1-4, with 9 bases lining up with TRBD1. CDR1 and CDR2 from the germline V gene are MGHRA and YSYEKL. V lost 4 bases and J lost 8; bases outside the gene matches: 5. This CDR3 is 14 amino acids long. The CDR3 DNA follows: TGCGCCAGCAGCCCGGGACAGGGCGGCGAAAAACTGTTTTTT. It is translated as CASSPGQGGEKLFF.

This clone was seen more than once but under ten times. CDR3 sequence (DNA): TGCGCCAGCAGCCCGGGACAGGCGGTGGGCTACACCTTC. This gives the protein CASSPGQAVGYTF. This chain joins TRBV5-1 and TRBJ1-2; 8 bases are a match to TRBD1. The V gene end was trimmed by 4 bases and the J gene end by 8 bases; junction bases not matched to a gene: 7. The CDR3 length is 13 residues. Germline V CDR1 and CDR2: SGHRS, YFSETQ.

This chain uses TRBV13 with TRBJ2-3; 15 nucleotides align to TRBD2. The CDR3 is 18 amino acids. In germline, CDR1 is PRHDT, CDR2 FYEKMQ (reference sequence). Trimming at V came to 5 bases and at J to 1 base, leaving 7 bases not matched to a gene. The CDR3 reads CASSEGTSGGRGTDTQYF. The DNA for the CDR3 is TGTGCCAGCAGCGAAGGGACTAGCGGGGGGCGGGGCACAGATACGCAGTATTTT.

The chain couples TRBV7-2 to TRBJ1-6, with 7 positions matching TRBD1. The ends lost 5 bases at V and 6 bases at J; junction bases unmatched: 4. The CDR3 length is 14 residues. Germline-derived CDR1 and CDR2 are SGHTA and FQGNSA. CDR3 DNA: TGTGCCAGCAGCCCGGGACAGCCTAATTCACCCCTCCACTTT. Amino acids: CASSPGQPNSPLHF. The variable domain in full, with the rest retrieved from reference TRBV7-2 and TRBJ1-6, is GAGVSQSPSNKVTEKGKDVELRCDPISGHTALYWYRQSLGQGLEFLIYFQGNSAPDKSGLPSDRFSAERTGGSVSTLTIQRTQQEDSAVYLCASSPGQPNSPLHFGNGTRLTVT.

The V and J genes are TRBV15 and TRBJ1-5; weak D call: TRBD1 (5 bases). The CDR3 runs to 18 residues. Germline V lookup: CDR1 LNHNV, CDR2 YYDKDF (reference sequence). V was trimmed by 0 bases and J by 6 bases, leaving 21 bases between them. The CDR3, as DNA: TGTGCCACCAGCAGAGATACCAGCTGGGGGAGGGGACTTCAGCCCCAGCATTTT. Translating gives CATSRDTSWGRGLQPQHF.

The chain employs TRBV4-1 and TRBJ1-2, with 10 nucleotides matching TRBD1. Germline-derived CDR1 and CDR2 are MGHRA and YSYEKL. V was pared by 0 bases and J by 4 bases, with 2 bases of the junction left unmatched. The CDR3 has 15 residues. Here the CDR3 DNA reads TGCGCCAGCAGCCAAGACCGGGACAGGGGCTATGGCTACACCTTC. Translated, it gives CASSQDRDRGYGYTF.

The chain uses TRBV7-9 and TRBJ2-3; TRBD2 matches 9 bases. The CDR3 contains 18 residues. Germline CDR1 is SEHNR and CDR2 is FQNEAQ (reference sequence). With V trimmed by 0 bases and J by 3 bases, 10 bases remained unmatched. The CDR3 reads CASSLAALAGRGTDTQYF. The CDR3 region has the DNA TGTGCCAGCAGCTTAGCGGCTCTAGCGGGGCGGGGAACAGATACGCAGTATTTT.

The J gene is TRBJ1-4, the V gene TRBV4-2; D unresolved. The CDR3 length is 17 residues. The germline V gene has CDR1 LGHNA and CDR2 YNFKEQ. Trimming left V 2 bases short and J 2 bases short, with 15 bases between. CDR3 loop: CASSQTARGRTNEKLFF. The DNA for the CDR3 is TGTGCCAGCAGCCAAACTGCCCGAGGCCGGACTAATGAAAAACTGTTTTTT.

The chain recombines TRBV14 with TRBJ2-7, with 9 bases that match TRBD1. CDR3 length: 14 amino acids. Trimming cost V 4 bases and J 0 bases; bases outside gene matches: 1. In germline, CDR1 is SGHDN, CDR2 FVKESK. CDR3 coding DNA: TGTGCCAGCAGCCGGACAGGGGTCTCCTACGAGCAGTACTTC. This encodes CASSRTGVSYEQYF.

The CDR3 nucleotides are TGTGCCAGCAGTCGAGGGACTTTTAACACCGGGGAGCTGTTTTTT. This encodes CASSRGTFNTGELFF. The chain links TRBV11-2 to TRBJ2-2, with a tentative D call TRBD2 (6 bases). The CDR3 has 15 residues. V shed 6 bases and J shed 2 bases, with 13 bases lying between them. Germline V gene lookup returns CDR1 SGHAT and CDR2 FQNNGV.

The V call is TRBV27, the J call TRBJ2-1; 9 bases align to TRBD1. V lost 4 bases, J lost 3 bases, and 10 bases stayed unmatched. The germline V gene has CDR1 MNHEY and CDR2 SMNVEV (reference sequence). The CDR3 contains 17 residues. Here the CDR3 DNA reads TGTGCCAGCAGTTCTCTCCTGACAGGGGGTGGCTACAATGAGCAGTTCTTC. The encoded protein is CASSSLLTGGGYNEQFF.

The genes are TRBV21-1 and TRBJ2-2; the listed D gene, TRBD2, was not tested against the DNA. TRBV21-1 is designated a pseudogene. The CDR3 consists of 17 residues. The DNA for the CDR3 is TGTGCCAGCAGCAAAGGAGAGGCACCGATGAACACCGGGGAGCTGTTTTTT. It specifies CASSKGEAPMNTGELFF.

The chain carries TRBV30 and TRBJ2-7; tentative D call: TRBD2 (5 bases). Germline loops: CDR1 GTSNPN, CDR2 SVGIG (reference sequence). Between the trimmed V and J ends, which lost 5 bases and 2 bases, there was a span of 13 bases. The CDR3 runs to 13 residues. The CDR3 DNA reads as TGTGCCTGGCAGCGAGGGCCAGCCTACGAGCAGTACTTC. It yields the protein CAWQRGPAYEQYF.

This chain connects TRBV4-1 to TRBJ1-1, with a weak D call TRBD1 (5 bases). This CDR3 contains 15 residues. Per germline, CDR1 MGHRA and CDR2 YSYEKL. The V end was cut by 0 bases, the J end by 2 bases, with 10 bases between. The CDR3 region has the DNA TGCGCCAGCAGCCAAGATCAAAGGGGAAACACTGAAGCTTTCTTT. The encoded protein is CASSQDQRGNTEAFF.

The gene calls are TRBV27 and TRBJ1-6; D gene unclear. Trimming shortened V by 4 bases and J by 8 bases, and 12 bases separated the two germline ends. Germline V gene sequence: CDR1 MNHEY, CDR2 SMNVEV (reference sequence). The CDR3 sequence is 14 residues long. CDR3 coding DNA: TGTGCCAGCAGTTCTCTCTCCGGGGATTCACCCCTCCACTTT. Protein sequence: CASSSLSGDSPLHF.

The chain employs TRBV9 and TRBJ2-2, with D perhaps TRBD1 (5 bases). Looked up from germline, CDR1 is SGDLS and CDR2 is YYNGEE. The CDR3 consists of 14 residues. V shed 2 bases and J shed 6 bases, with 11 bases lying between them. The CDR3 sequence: CASSVAAGSGELFF. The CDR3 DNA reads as TGTGCCAGCAGCGTGGCCGCAGGGTCCGGGGAGCTGTTTTTT.

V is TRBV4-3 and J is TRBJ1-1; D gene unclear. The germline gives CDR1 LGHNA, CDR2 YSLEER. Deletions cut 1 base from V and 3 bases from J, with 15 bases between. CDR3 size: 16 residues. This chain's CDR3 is CASSQVSAGFYTEAFF. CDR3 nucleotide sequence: TGCGCCAGCAGCCAAGTCTCCGCCGGGTTTTACACTGAAGCTTTCTTT.

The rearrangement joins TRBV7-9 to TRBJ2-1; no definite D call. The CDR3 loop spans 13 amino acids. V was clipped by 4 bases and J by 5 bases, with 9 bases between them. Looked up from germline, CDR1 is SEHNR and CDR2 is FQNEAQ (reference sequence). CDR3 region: CASSSSGHNEQFF. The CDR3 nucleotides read TGTGCCAGCAGCTCGAGTGGGCACAATGAGCAGTTCTTC.

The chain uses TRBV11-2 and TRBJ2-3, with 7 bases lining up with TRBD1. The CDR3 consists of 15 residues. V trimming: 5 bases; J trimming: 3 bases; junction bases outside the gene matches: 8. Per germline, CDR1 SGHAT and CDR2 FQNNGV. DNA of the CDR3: TGTGCCAGCAGCATAACCGGGACAGAAACAGATACGCAGTATTTT. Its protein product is CASSITGTETDTQYF.

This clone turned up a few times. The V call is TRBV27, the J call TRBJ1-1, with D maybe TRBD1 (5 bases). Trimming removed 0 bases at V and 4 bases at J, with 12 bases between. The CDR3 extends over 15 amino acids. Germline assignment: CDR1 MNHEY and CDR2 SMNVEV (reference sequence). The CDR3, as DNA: TGTGCCAGCAGTTTATCCCAAACAGGCAGCACTGAAGCTTTCTTT. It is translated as CASSLSQTGSTEAFF.

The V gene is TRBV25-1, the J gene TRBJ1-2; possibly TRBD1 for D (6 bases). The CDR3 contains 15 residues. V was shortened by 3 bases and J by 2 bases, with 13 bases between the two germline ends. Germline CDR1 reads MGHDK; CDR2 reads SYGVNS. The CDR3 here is CASSDSGTLNYGYTF. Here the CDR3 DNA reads TGTGCCAGCAGTGACTCAGGGACACTGAACTATGGCTACACCTTC.

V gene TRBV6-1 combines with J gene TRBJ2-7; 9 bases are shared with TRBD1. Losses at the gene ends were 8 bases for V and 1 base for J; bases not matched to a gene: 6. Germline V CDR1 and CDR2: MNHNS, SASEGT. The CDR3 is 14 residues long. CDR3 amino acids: CASYGTGTSYEQYF. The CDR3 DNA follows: TGTGCCAGCTATGGGACAGGGACGTCCTACGAGCAGTACTTC.